A selection of T cell receptor beta chains follows, all from one sample in a study of technical replicates of blood from a few donors. The method was immunoSEQ multiplex PCR; TCRdb's version includes in-frame clones alone and lacks a portion of them. The sample records about 88,000 clones, around 94% being singletons. The sequenced material came from T cells isolated from PBMCs. The receptors shown here come from a human donor in good health. Each CDR3 is given with its conserved first and last residue. The order of the fields is J gene, V gene, clone size, CDR3 protein. Clone size appears in some rows only: once, few, many, or a class for an expanded clone.

j_gene: TRBJ2-7; v_gene: TRBV10-3; abundance: .; CDR3aa: CAIKERDRGTEQYF
j_gene: TRBJ2-2; v_gene: TRBV5-1; abundance: .; CDR3aa: CASSPRVLGTNTGELFF
j_gene: TRBJ2-1; v_gene: TRBV7-9; abundance: .; CDR3aa: CASSFVGSDNEQFF
j_gene: TRBJ2-2; v_gene: TRBV11-3; abundance: .; CDR3aa: CASSSRGSGELFF
j_gene: TRBJ2-3; v_gene: TRBV7-3; abundance: .; CDR3aa: CASSSPGQELFF
j_gene: TRBJ2-7; v_gene: TRBV6-5; abundance: .; CDR3aa: CASSLWTQNPYEQYF
j_gene: TRBJ1-1; v_gene: TRBV11-2; abundance: .; CDR3aa: CASSLNGRNTEAFF
j_gene: TRBJ1-2; v_gene: TRBV25-1; abundance: .; CDR3aa: CASTQGAGDIGGYTF
j_gene: TRBJ2-1; v_gene: TRBV4-1; abundance: .; CDR3aa: CASSHPNRDRGGHEQFF
j_gene: TRBJ1-4; v_gene: TRBV5-6; abundance: .; CDR3aa: CASRPTGGNEKLFF
j_gene: TRBJ2-3; v_gene: TRBV10-3; abundance: .; CDR3aa: CAISRSESSTDTQYF
j_gene: TRBJ1-2; v_gene: TRBV18; abundance: .; CDR3aa: CASSPPFADGSYGYTF
j_gene: TRBJ1-5; v_gene: TRBV2; abundance: once; CDR3aa: CASSGQGRQPQHF
j_gene: TRBJ2-1; v_gene: TRBV4-1; abundance: .; CDR3aa: CASSQGDRRSYNEQFF
j_gene: TRBJ2-7; v_gene: TRBV6-1; abundance: .; CDR3aa: CASSDLPGGANSYEQYF
j_gene: TRBJ1-2; v_gene: TRBV18; abundance: .; CDR3aa: CASSPPSWIGGYTF
j_gene: TRBJ2-5; v_gene: TRBV5-1; abundance: .; CDR3aa: CASTPLGGQETQYF
j_gene: TRBJ2-7; v_gene: TRBV27; abundance: .; CDR3aa: CASSLSGTGVYEQYF
j_gene: TRBJ2-2; v_gene: TRBV28; abundance: few; CDR3aa: CASSLFATSGRNTGELFF
j_gene: TRBJ2-1; v_gene: TRBV19; abundance: .; CDR3aa: CASSLDQREQFF
j_gene: TRBJ1-3; v_gene: TRBV7-6; abundance: .; CDR3aa: CASSPENPGTGNTIYF
j_gene: TRBJ1-4; v_gene: TRBV28; abundance: .; CDR3aa: CASRPSGQGPRSLFF
j_gene: TRBJ1-4; v_gene: TRBV5-6; abundance: .; CDR3aa: CASSLDTRHEKLFF
j_gene: TRBJ2-1; v_gene: TRBV15; abundance: .; CDR3aa: CATSRDGGSSYNEQFF
j_gene: TRBJ2-1; v_gene: TRBV5-1; abundance: .; CDR3aa: CASSFGGRTGYNEQFF
j_gene: TRBJ1-1; v_gene: TRBV10-1; abundance: .; CDR3aa: CASSEQGGFEAFF
j_gene: TRBJ2-1; v_gene: TRBV4-1; abundance: .; CDR3aa: CASSQPRDTREQFF
j_gene: TRBJ1-2; v_gene: TRBV7-9; abundance: .; CDR3aa: CASSLFEGSPDGYTF
j_gene: .; v_gene: TRBV6-1; abundance: .; CDR3aa: CASTPSGGVVYEQYF
j_gene: TRBJ1-1; v_gene: TRBV4-1; abundance: .; CDR3aa: CASSHDRGNQLNTEAFF
j_gene: TRBJ2-7; v_gene: TRBV29-1; abundance: .; CDR3aa: CSVSGLAGGYEQYF
j_gene: TRBJ1-1; v_gene: TRBV7-6; abundance: few; CDR3aa: CASSPRTGQENTEAFF
j_gene: TRBJ2-5; v_gene: TRBV19; abundance: .; CDR3aa: CASTPPSGNMVTQYF
j_gene: TRBJ2-1; v_gene: TRBV4-1; abundance: .; CDR3aa: CASSQYSVDSDEQFF
j_gene: TRBJ1-2; v_gene: TRBV6-6; abundance: .; CDR3aa: CASNRGYGYTF
j_gene: TRBJ2-3; v_gene: TRBV4-1; abundance: .; CDR3aa: CASSQERVGSDTQYF
j_gene: TRBJ1-5; v_gene: TRBV5-8; abundance: .; CDR3aa: CASRLGGAGSNQPQHF
j_gene: TRBJ2-1; v_gene: TRBV5-6; abundance: .; CDR3aa: CASSPRGGQSYNEQFF
j_gene: TRBJ2-1; v_gene: TRBV7-2; abundance: .; CDR3aa: CASSFETRPHNEQFF
j_gene: TRBJ2-5; v_gene: TRBV2; abundance: .; CDR3aa: CASRDRPGTQYF
j_gene: TRBJ2-7; v_gene: TRBV7-2; abundance: .; CDR3aa: CASSQRGPLPPDYEQYF
j_gene: TRBJ1-1; v_gene: TRBV5-4; abundance: .; CDR3aa: CASSLGLTTVNTEAFF
j_gene: TRBJ1-5; v_gene: TRBV7-6; abundance: .; CDR3aa: CASSFSGDNQPQHF
j_gene: TRBJ1-5; v_gene: TRBV29-1; abundance: .; CDR3aa: CSVSTGPNQPQHF
j_gene: TRBJ2-2; v_gene: TRBV5-1; abundance: .; CDR3aa: CASSSGNTGELFF
j_gene: TRBJ1-5; v_gene: TRBV6-1; abundance: once; CDR3aa: CASRADRGSNQPQHF
j_gene: TRBJ1-2; v_gene: TRBV6-5; abundance: few; CDR3aa: CASSYGSADGYTF
j_gene: TRBJ1-1; v_gene: TRBV29-1; abundance: .; CDR3aa: CSVEDRQLPNTEAFF
j_gene: TRBJ2-7; v_gene: TRBV29-1; abundance: .; CDR3aa: CSAGTVGTGLHEQYF
j_gene: TRBJ2-5; v_gene: TRBV5-1; abundance: .; CDR3aa: CASSVQGNEETQYF
j_gene: TRBJ1-1; v_gene: TRBV18; abundance: .; CDR3aa: CASSPSENTEAFF
j_gene: TRBJ2-1; v_gene: TRBV28; abundance: .; CDR3aa: CASSLSYNEQFF